This T cell receptor beta chain is drawn from a study of T-cell reconstitution after alpha-beta-depleted transplantation in children. Study-level results: Counts and diversity of T cells one year after transplant came mostly from newly produced T cells.

The TCRbeta library was prepared with unique molecular identifiers. TCRdb reprocessed the PCR reads with MiXCR, giving one entry per CDR3 protein. The table includes 550,000 to 600,000 distinct CDR3 sequences, 23% detected once. This clonotype came up many times. Its antigen is as yet unknown. The sequence was obtained from a boy under three years old who had a stem cell transplant for acute myeloid leukemia, so the T cells may come from the graft donor. The starting material was PBMCs, mostly from graft donor cells, obtained 360 days after TCRalphabeta/CD19-depleted stem cell transplant.

CDR3 bases: TGCGCCAGCAGCACGGGCCCCGGGGAGCTGTTTTTT. Protein: CASSTGPGELFF. This chain connects TRBV5-1 to TRBJ2-2; D remains unclear. The V and J ends lost 4 bases and 6 bases respectively, with 7 bases between them. Germline V gives CDR1 SGHRS, CDR2 YFSETQ. The CDR3 length is 12 residues. The full variable domain, its missing parts supplied by reference TRBV5-1 and TRBJ2-2, is KAGVTQTPRYLIKTRGQQVTLSCSPISGHRSVSWYQQTPGQGLQFLFEYFSETQRNKGNFPGRFSGRQFSNSRSEMNVSTLELGDSALYLCASSTGPGELFFGEGSRLTVL.